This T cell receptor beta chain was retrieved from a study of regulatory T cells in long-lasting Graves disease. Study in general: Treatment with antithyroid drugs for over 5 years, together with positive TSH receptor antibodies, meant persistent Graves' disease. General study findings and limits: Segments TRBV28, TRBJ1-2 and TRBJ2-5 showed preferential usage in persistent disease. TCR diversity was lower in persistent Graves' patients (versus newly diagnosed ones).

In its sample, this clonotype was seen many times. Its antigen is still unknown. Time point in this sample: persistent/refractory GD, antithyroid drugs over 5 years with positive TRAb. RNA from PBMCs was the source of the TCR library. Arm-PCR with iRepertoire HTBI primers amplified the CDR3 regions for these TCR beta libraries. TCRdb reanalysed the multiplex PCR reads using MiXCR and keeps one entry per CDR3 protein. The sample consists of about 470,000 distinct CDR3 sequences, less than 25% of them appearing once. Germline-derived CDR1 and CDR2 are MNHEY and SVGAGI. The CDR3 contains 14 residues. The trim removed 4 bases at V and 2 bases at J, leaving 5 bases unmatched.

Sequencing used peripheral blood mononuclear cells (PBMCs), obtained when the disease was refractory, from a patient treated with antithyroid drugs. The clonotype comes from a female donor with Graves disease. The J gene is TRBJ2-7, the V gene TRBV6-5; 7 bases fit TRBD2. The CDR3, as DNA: TGTGCCAGCAGTTTAGGGGAGGGCACCTACGAGCAGTACTTC. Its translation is CASSLGEGTYEQYF.